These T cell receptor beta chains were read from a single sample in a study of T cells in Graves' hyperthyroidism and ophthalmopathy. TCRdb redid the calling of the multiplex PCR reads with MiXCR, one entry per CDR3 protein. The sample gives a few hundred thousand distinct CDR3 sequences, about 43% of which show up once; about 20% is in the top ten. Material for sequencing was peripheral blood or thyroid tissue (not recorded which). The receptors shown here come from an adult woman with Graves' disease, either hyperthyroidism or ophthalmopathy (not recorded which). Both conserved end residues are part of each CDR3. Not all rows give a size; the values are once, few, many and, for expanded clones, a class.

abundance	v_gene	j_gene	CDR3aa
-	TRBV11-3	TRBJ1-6	CASSLVDRGGLGSPLHF
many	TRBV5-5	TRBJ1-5	CASSGGGSQPQHF
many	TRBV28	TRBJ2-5	CASSTFGRIGETQYF
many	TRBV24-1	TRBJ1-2	CATSAGGVGGNYGYTF
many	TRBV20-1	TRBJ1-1	CSAQGGRFTEAFF
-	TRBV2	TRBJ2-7	CASSEQWGGLAGVVQYF
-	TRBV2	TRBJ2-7	CAGRGRQEQYF
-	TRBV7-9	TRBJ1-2	CASSPDSRSYDYTF
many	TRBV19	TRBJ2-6	CASSIYFSGSGANVLTF
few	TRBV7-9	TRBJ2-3	CASSSSGPLTDTQYF
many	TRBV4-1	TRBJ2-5	CASSGSLAGVGQETQYF
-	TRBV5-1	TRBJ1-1	CASSRAGTNTEAFF
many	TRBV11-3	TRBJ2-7	CASSAGTGADYEQYF
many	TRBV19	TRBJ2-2	CASNDRSHTGELFF
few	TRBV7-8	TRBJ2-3	CASSLIAGVIADTQYF
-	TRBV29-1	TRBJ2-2	CSVEGQGYTGELFF
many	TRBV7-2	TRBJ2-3	CASSFSGPTDTQYF
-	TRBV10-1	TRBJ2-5	CASSSGRSQYF
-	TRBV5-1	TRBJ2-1	CASTTDTLFGEQFF
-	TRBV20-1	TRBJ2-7	CSAEGQGGYEQYF
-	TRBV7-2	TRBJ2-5	CASSLGTSGIIYQETQYF
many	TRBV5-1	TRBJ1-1	CASSLGQGPEAFF
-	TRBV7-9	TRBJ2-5	CASSSTSGGSETQYF
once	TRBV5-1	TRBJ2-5	CASSLVGGRGETQYF
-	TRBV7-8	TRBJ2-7	CASSLGTDHAYEQYF
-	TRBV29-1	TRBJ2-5	CSVPRDSQETQYF
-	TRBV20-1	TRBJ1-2	CSAPGQVSVDTQYGYTF
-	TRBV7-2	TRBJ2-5	CASSLGAGRVTQYF
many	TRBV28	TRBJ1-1	CASSFRGGNTEAFF
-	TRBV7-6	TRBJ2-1	CASSSRQGPPYNEQFF
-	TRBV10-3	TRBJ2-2	CAISEEGADTGELFF
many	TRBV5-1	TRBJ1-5	CASSPPQHF
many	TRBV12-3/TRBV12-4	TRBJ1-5	CASTSGGGAPYQPQHF
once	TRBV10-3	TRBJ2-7	CAIRATSGVKYF
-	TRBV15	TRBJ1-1	CATSRGVGTNTEAFF
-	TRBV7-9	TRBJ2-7	CASSPTGFRGTYEQYF
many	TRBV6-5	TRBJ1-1	CATNRNTEAFF
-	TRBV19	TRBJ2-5	CASSMGAQPQETQYF
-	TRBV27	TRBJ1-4	CASKADPEKLFF
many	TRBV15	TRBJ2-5	CATGDLSGRAGETQYF